This record concerns one T cell receptor beta chain sequence. The assay was immunoSEQ multiplex PCR, and TCRdb's table has in-frame clones only and misses some. The table shows 200,000 or so clones, with approximately 90% occurring only once. This sample is drawn from a study of blood T cell repertoires in COVID-19. Germline V gene lookup returns CDR1 SNHLY and CDR2 FYNNEI. With V trimmed by 4 bases and J by 7 bases, 12 bases remained unmatched. This CDR3 is 16 amino acids long. The rearrangement links TRBV2 to TRBJ1-5; 8 nucleotides agree with TRBD1. Material: peripheral blood. The clonotype was recovered from a man aged 30 to 39 with COVID-19, enrolled during active disease. This chain's CDR3 is CASSVDRELPGQPQHF. The DNA of the CDR3 is TGTGCCAGCAGTGTGGACAGGGAACTACCAGGCCAGCCCCAGCATTTT.